Below, one TCR beta chain is given with its context. Clones were read by immunoSEQ multiplex PCR, and TCRdb kept only the in-frame ones, dropping some. Of several thousand clones listed, 75% to 85% are singletons. This entry belongs to a study of follicular helper T cells after annual influenza vaccination. The CDR3 is made up of 14 amino acids. V shed 1 base and J 9 bases; nucleotides not matched to a gene: 5. Germline loops: CDR1 SGHTA, CDR2 FQGNSA. This sample's time point: 2014-2015 season, pre-vaccination. Cells are cTfh (non-naive CD4+CXCR5+PD-1+), split by ICOS and CD38 into double-positive or double-negative.

The TCR sequence derives from an adult who received the influenza vaccine. This chain links TRBV7-2 with TRBJ1-4, with 7 bases matching TRBD1. This material consisted of CXCR5+ CD38- circulating T follicular helper cells from blood, taken on the day of influenza vaccination. Subset meaning: circulating Tfh, non-naive CD4+CXCR5+PD-1+ (ICOS+CD38+ or ICOS-CD38-). CDR3 bases: TGTGCCAGCAGCTTAGGACAGGGAAGCCAAAAACTGTTTTTT. This translates into CASSLGQGSQKLFF.